This T cell receptor (beta chain) came from a study of cytotoxic CD8 clonotypes in ibrutinib-treated CLL. Trimming shortened V by 1 base and J by 5 bases, and 6 bases separated the two germline ends. CDR1 SGHVS and CDR2 FQNEAQ come from the germline V gene. The CDR3 spans 13 residues. Assay: immunoSEQ multiplex PCR; the TCRdb copy retains only in-frame clones and omits some. The sample lists about 250,000 clones; roughly 74% were seen once. The source was PBMCs, collected after 24 months of ibrutinib treatment. This rearrangement joins TRBV7-8 to TRBJ2-1; D is uncertain. This sequence originates from a human donor with chronic lymphocytic leukemia. The CDR3 sequence: CASSLDWNNEQFF. The CDR3 bases are TGTGCCAGCAGCTTAGACTGGAACAATGAGCAGTTCTTC.